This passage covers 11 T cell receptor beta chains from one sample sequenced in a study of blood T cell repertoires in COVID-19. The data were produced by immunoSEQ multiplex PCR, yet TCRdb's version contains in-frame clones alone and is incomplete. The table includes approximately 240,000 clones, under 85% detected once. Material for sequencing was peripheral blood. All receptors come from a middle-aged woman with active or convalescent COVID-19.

The CDR3 bases are TGTGCCAGCTCACCGGGAGCTAGGTATGGCTACACCTTC. Protein: CASSPGARYGYTF. This rearrangement joins TRBV18 to TRBJ1-2; no clear D gene. Deletions cut 3 bases from V and 5 bases from J, with 10 bases between. Germline V gene lookup returns CDR1 KGHSH and CDR2 LQKENI. The CDR3 loop spans 13 amino acids.

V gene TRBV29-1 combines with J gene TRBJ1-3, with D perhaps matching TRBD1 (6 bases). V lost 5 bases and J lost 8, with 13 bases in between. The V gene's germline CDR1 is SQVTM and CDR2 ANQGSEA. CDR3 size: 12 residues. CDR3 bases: TGCAGCGTTAGGAAGGCAGGGGACACCATATATTTT. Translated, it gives CSVRKAGDTIYF.

The CDR3 loop is CSVEVGHIYTF. The CDR3 region has the DNA TGCAGCGTTGAAGTGGGACACATCTACACCTTC. This chain links TRBV29-1 with TRBJ1-2, with D possibly being TRBD1 (6 bases). The CDR3 is 11 residues long. Deletions cut 1 base from V and 10 bases from J, with 10 bases between. Per germline, CDR1 SQVTM and CDR2 ANQGSEA. The whole variable domain, filled in from reference TRBV29-1 and TRBJ1-2, reads SAVISQKPSRDICQRGTSLTIQCQVDSQVTMMFWYRQQPGQSLTLIATANQGSEATYESGFVIDKFPISRPNLTFSTLTVSNMSPEDSSIYLCSVEVGHIYTFGSGTRLTVV.

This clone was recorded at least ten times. The CDR3 nucleotides read TGTGCCAGCAGTTTATTAGCGGGGGGGCGTGAGACCCAGTACTTC. This gives the protein CASSLLAGGRETQYF. This chain links TRBV27 with TRBJ2-5, with 11 bases matching TRBD2. The CDR3 consists of 15 residues. After removal of 1 base from V and 5 bases from J, the junction contained 3 bases not matched to a gene. The germline V gene encodes CDR1 MNHEY and CDR2 SMNVEV (reference sequence).

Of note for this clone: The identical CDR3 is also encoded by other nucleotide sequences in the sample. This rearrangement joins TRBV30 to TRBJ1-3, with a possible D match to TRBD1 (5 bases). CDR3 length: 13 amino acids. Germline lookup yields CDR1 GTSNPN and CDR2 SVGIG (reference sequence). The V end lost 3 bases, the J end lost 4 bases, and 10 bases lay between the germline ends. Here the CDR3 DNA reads TGTGCCTGGAGCAGGGTCTCGGGAAACACCATATATTTT. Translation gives CAWSRVSGNTIYF.

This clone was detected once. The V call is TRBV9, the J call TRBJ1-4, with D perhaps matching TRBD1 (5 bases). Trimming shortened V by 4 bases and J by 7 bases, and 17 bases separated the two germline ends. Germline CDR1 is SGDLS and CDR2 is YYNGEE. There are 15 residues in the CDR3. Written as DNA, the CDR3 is TGTGCCAGCAGCCCTAGGAGGGGCGTAGGTGAAAAACTGTTTTTT. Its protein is CASSPRRGVGEKLFF.

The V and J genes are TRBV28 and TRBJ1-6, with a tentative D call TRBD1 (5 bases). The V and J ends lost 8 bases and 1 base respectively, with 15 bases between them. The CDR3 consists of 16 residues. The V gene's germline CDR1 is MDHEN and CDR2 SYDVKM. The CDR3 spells CASGRVSGSYNSPLHF. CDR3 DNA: TGTGCCAGCGGCAGGGTCAGTGGGTCCTATAATTCACCCCTCCACTTT.

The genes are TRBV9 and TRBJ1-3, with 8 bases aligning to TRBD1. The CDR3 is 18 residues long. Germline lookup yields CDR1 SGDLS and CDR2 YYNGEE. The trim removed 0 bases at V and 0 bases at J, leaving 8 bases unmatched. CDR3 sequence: CASSVAPTGAFSGNTIYF. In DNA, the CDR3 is TGTGCCAGCAGCGTAGCCCCGACAGGGGCCTTCTCTGGAAACACCATATATTTT. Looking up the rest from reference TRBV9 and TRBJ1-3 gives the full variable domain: DSGVTQTPKHLITATGQRVTLRCSPRSGDLSVYWYQQSLDQGLQFLIQYYNGEERAKGNILERFSAQQFPDLHSELNLSSLELGDSALYFCASSVAPTGAFSGNTIYFGEGSWLTVV.

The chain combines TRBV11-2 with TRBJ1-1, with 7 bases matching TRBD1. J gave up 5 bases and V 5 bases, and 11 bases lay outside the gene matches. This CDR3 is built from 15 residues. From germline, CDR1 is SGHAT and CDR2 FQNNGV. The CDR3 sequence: CASSRRGTAGTEAFF. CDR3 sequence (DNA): TGTGCCAGCAGCCGTCGAGGGACAGCAGGGACTGAAGCTTTCTTT.

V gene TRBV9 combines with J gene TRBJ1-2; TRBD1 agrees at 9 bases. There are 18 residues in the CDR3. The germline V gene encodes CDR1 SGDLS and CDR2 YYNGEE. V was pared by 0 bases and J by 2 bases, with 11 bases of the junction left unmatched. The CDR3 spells CASSVGTRTGGENYGYTF. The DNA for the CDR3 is TGTGCCAGCAGCGTAGGAACCCGTACAGGGGGCGAGAACTATGGCTACACCTTC.

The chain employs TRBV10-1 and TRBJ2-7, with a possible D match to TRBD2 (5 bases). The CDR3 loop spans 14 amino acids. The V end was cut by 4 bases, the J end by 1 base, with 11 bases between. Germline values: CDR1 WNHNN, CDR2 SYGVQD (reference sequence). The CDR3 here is CASSGPSGSYEQYF. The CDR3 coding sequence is TGCGCCAGCAGTGGCCCTTCGGGGTCCTACGAGCAGTACTTC.